Below are 30 T cell receptor beta chains sequenced from a single sample in a study of early T cells in non-severe SARS-CoV-2 infection. One entry per CDR3 protein, called by TCRdb with MiXCR from the 5' RACE reads. The data show about 100,000 distinct CDR3 sequences, with approximately 13% seen just once and approximately 2% held by the top ten. The specimen sequenced was whole blood. Source of these receptors: an adult who was a healthcare worker with PCR-confirmed SARS-CoV-2 infection or an uninfected control (not recorded which).

This clonotype was counted at least ten times. The chain carries TRBV2 and TRBJ2-2; perhaps TRBD1 as D (5 bases). CDR1 and CDR2 from the germline V gene are SNHLY and FYNNEI. Trimming stripped 6 bases from V and 4 bases from J, with 15 bases between. The CDR3 has 15 residues. The CDR3 coding sequence is TGTGCCAGCAGGACGACAGATAAATCCACCGGGGAGCTGTTTTTT. Amino acid sequence: CASRTTDKSTGELFF. Variable domain in full (rest from reference TRBV2 and TRBJ2-2): EPEVTQTPSHQVTQMGQEVILRCVPISNHLYFYWYRQILGQKVEFLVSFYNNEISEKSEIFDDQFSVERPDGSNFTLKIRSTKLEDSAMYFCASRTTDKSTGELFFGEGSRLTVL.

The J gene is TRBJ1-6, the V gene TRBV28; D is perhaps TRBD1 (6 bases). Trimming removed 6 bases at V and 5 bases at J, with 17 bases between. The CDR3 extends over 16 amino acids. Germline assignment: CDR1 MDHEN and CDR2 SYDVKM. CDR3 coding DNA: TGTGCCAGCAGGCAACAGGGCCGGCTGAATAATTCACCCCTCCACTTT. Residues: CASRQQGRLNNSPLHF. The full variable domain, rest sourced from reference TRBV28 and TRBJ1-6, is DVKVTQSSRYLVKRTGEKVFLECVQDMDHENMFWYRQDPGLGLRLIYFSYDVKMKEKGDIPEGYSVSREKKERFSLILESASTNQTSMYLCASRQQGRLNNSPLHFGNGTRLTVT.

As to this clonotype: The germline gene is not matched at one end of the junction; a read error may be the cause. This chain joins TRBV11-2 and TRBJ2-7; D is unclear. CDR3 length equals 12 residues. Germline loops: CDR1 SGHAT, CDR2 FQNNGV. The CDR3 sequence: CASNPPGRDPNF. For the CDR3, the DNA is TGTGCCAGCAACCCTCCCGGAAGGGATCCGAACTTC.

Of note for this clonotype: The CDR3 end shows no conserved phenylalanine or tryptophan, and so a read error is likely. The genes are TRBV23-1 and TRBJ2-3; D perhaps matches TRBD1 (6 bases). TRBV23-1 is an open reading frame whose function is uncertain. The CDR3 is 17 residues long. The V end was cut by 7 bases, the J end by 1 base, with 21 bases between. CDR3 loop: CASTHLPTGCGTDTQYS. The CDR3 bases are TGCGCCAGCACCCACCTCCCCACAGGGTGTGGCACAGATACGCAGTATTCT.

At least ten counts were recorded for this clonotype. J is TRBJ2-7 and V is TRBV27, with a possible D match to TRBD2 (7 bases). This CDR3 has 14 residues. V was clipped by 3 bases and J by 0 bases, with 9 bases between them. CDR1 and CDR2 (germline): MNHEY, SMNVEV (reference sequence). The CDR3 DNA reads as TGTGCCAGCAGTTTCCGGGGGGCCTCCTACGAGCAGTACTTC. Translating gives CASSFRGASYEQYF.

The chain has TRBV6-1 and TRBJ2-7; D remains ambiguous. This CDR3 has 13 residues. Germline V CDR1 and CDR2: MNHNS, SASEGT. Between the trimmed V and J ends, which lost 2 bases and 2 bases, there was a span of 7 bases. CDR3 amino acids: CASSEWGTYEQYF. In DNA, the CDR3 is TGTGCCAGCAGTGAATGGGGAACCTACGAGCAGTACTTC.

This clonotype was found many times. V is TRBV29-1 and J is TRBJ2-3; D call uncertain. CDR1 and CDR2 from the germline V gene are SQVTM and ANQGSEA. V was shortened by 4 bases and J by 2 bases, with 13 bases between the two germline ends. The CDR3 has 14 residues. For the CDR3, the DNA is TGCAGCGTTGGGCAGGAAAGACTCACAGATACGCAGTATTTT. Its translation: CSVGQERLTDTQYF.

The V gene is TRBV18, the J gene TRBJ1-2; TRBD1 matches 7 bases. The V segment lost 3 bases and the J segment 3 bases; nucleotides outside the gene matches: 4. Germline V gives CDR1 KGHSH, CDR2 LQKENI. This CDR3 spans 14 amino acids. The CDR3 is CASSPNTGDYGYTF. DNA of the CDR3: TGTGCCAGCTCACCGAATACAGGGGACTATGGCTACACCTTC.

This clonotype was detected only a few times. The chain has TRBV28 and TRBJ1-4, with D maybe TRBD1 (5 bases). The CDR3 covers 14 residues. Trimming removed 6 bases from V and 14 bases from J, with 22 bases in between. Per germline, CDR1 MDHEN and CDR2 SYDVKM. CDR3 residues: CASSLAAGHRGLFF. The CDR3 coding sequence is TGTGCCAGCAGCTTGGCGGCCGGCCATCGGGGCCTGTTTTTT.

The table lists this clonotype with many counts. The chain couples TRBV7-6 to TRBJ2-5, with D perhaps matching TRBD2 (5 bases). The CDR3 sequence is 15 residues long. Germline-derived CDR1 and CDR2 are SGHVS and FNYEAQ. The V gene lost 3 bases and the J gene lost 2 bases, with 13 bases spanning the gap. The DNA of the CDR3 is TGTGCCAGCAGCTTTCTCGGGGAACGGCAAGAGACCCAGTACTTC. Protein sequence: CASSFLGERQETQYF.

This clonotype was detected many times. V gene TRBV29-1 combines with J gene TRBJ2-3; no firm D call. Germline CDR1 is SQVTM and CDR2 is ANQGSEA. V was trimmed by 3 bases and J by 7 bases, leaving 11 bases between them. The CDR3 has 12 residues. CDR3 sequence (DNA): TGCAGCGTTGATAGGGCCTCCAATACGCAGTATTTT. Translating it yields CSVDRASNTQYF.

V gene TRBV6-2 or TRBV6-3 combines with J gene TRBJ1-1; tentatively, D is TRBD1 (6 bases). Germline CDR1 MNHEY, CDR2 SVGEGT. The V end lost 6 bases, the J end lost 1 base, and 12 bases lay between the germline ends. The CDR3 totals 14 residues. The CDR3 DNA sequence: TGTGCCAGCAGCCTATGGACAGCGAACACTGAAGCTTTCTTT. It translates to CASSLWTANTEAFF.

The chain combines TRBV7-8 with TRBJ1-3, with 7 nucleotides matching TRBD1. The CDR3 runs to 18 residues. CDR1 is SGHVS, CDR2 FQNEAQ, per germline. Trimming removed 4 bases from V and 2 bases from J; junction bases left unmatched: 14. CDR3 in amino acids: CASSSLGPTGHAGNTIYF. CDR3 sequence (DNA): TGTGCCAGCAGCTCCCTAGGCCCGACAGGGCATGCTGGAAACACCATATATTTT.

The chain is built from TRBV11-2 and TRBJ2-3; D assignment may be TRBD1 or TRBD2 (5 bases each). Germline V gene lookup returns CDR1 SGHAT and CDR2 FQNNGV. The CDR3 contains 16 residues. The ends were cut back, 5 bases at V and 3 bases at J, with 18 bases in the middle. CDR3 loop: CASSPGTGRGTDTQYF. The CDR3 region has the DNA TGTGCCAGCAGCCCTGGGACGGGCCGTGGTACAGATACGCAGTATTTT.

This clonotype came up once. This sequence joins TRBV4-1 and TRBJ2-7; D assignment may be TRBD1 or TRBD2 (5 bases each). Trimming took off 1 base at V and 7 bases at J, with 14 bases between the two ends. The germline V gene encodes CDR1 MGHRA and CDR2 YSYEKL. The CDR3 is 14 amino acids. This chain's CDR3 is CASSQVVGPWEQYF. CDR3 nucleotides: TGCGCCAGCAGCCAAGTAGTGGGACCCTGGGAGCAGTACTTC.

The J gene is TRBJ2-7, the V gene TRBV14; a possible D gene is TRBD2 (6 bases). This CDR3 comprises 15 residues. CDR1 SGHDN and CDR2 FVKESK come from the germline V gene. Trimming removed 5 bases at V and 2 bases at J, with 16 bases between. The DNA for the CDR3 is TGTGCCAGCAGCTCCGGAGGGTGGACTGCCTACGAGCAGTACTTC. This gives the protein CASSSGGWTAYEQYF.

The chain recombines TRBV5-5 with TRBJ2-2, with D perhaps matching TRBD1 (5 bases). Between the trimmed V and J ends, which lost 4 bases and 0 bases, there was a span of 13 bases. Per the germline V gene, CDR1 is SGHKS and CDR2 is YYEKEE (reference sequence). The CDR3 contains 16 residues. The CDR3 nucleotides are TGTGCCAGCAGCCTACAGGCATTAGCGAACACCGGGGAGCTGTTTTTT. It is translated as CASSLQALANTGELFF.

There are a few counts of this clonotype. The genes are TRBV29-1 and TRBJ2-7; 7 bases match TRBD1. The germline V gene has CDR1 SQVTM and CDR2 ANQGSEA. The CDR3 has 13 residues. V was pared by 6 bases and J by 3 bases, with 8 bases of the junction left unmatched. CDR3 loop: CSVGRGQHYEQYF. The CDR3 bases are TGCAGCGTGGGCCGGGGACAGCACTACGAGCAGTACTTC.

The chain uses TRBV18 and TRBJ2-7; D not resolved. The CDR3 is 15 amino acids. The germline V gene encodes CDR1 KGHSH and CDR2 LQKENI. The V gene lost 0 bases and the J gene lost 5 bases, with 14 bases spanning the gap. Written as DNA, the CDR3 is TGTGCCAGCTCACCACCCGGCCCCGGAAGGGACGAGCAGTACTTC. The encoded protein is CASSPPGPGRDEQYF.

This clonotype was counted at least ten times. The chain employs TRBV5-1 and TRBJ2-5; the D gene is possibly TRBD1 (6 bases). This CDR3 spans 13 amino acids. CDR1 is SGHRS, CDR2 YFSETQ, per germline. With 6 bases removed from V and 2 bases from J, the gap between germline ends came to 11 bases. CDR3 sequence reads: CASTITGQETQYF. Here the CDR3 DNA reads TGCGCCAGCACTATTACAGGGCAAGAGACCCAGTACTTC.

CDR3 nucleotides: TGCAGCGTTGGCCTGGGGGAGACCCAGTACTTC. It specifies CSVGLGETQYF. The chain couples TRBV29-1 to TRBJ2-5; D remains unclear. The germline V gene has CDR1 SQVTM and CDR2 ANQGSEA. Trimming removed 4 bases from V and 5 bases from J, with 8 bases in between. This CDR3 region has 11 residues.

The gene calls are TRBV6-2 or TRBV6-3 and TRBJ1-1, with 7 nucleotides matching TRBD1. CDR3 length: 14 amino acids. The germline V gene encodes CDR1 MNHEY and CDR2 SVGEGT. J lost 6 bases, V lost 0 bases, and 4 bases had no gene match. The CDR3 DNA reads TGTGCCAGCAGTTACTCCGGAGGGGGCCCTGAAGCTTTCTTT. Its protein is CASSYSGGGPEAFF.

Many counts were recorded for this clonotype. A junction end diverges from the germline sequence, so it may reflect a read error. The V call is TRBV5-1, the J call TRBJ1-1; D call uncertain. Germline V gives CDR1 SGHRS, CDR2 YFSETQ. There are 13 residues in the CDR3. The CDR3 DNA reads TGTGCCAGCAGCTTACGTGAGAACACTGAAGCTTTCTTT. It is translated as CASSLRENTEAFF.

This clonotype was observed a few times. The chain employs TRBV29-1 and TRBJ2-7; TRBD2 is a possible D gene (6 bases). V was trimmed by 4 bases and J by 4 bases, leaving 14 bases between them. Germline CDR1 is SQVTM and CDR2 is ANQGSEA. The CDR3 has 13 residues. In DNA, the CDR3 is TGCAGCGTTGGGGGGACTCCCCGATACGAGCAGTACTTC. Encoded protein: CSVGGTPRYEQYF.

The chain is built from TRBV18 and TRBJ2-7; 7 bases align to TRBD1. The trim removed 3 bases at V and 2 bases at J, leaving 7 bases unmatched. Germline values: CDR1 KGHSH, CDR2 LQKENI. The CDR3 spans 15 residues. CDR3 in amino acids: CASSPGPGQAYEQYF. In DNA, the CDR3 is TGTGCCAGCTCACCGGGGCCTGGACAGGCCTACGAGCAGTACTTC.

The V gene is TRBV4-1, the J gene TRBJ2-1; 8 positions match TRBD2. The CDR3 is made up of 16 amino acids. The germline V gene encodes CDR1 MGHRA and CDR2 YSYEKL. Trimming at V came to 0 bases and at J to 7 bases, leaving 8 bases not matched to a gene. CDR3 region: CASSQDGTGGFNEQFF. The CDR3 region has the DNA TGCGCCAGCAGCCAAGATGGGACGGGGGGGTTTAATGAGCAGTTCTTC.

The gene calls are TRBV4-2 and TRBJ2-1, with TRBD1 matching over 8 bases. This CDR3 spans 15 amino acids. Germline lookup yields CDR1 LGHNA and CDR2 YNFKEQ. V shed 3 bases, J shed 12 bases, and the junction held 13 bases outside the gene matches. CDR3 residues: CASSQATIQGATQFF. The CDR3 nucleotides are TGTGCCAGCAGCCAGGCAACGATTCAGGGGGCAACGCAGTTCTTC.

The CDR3 sequence is CASSFRPTGDTEAFF. Here the CDR3 DNA reads TGTGCCAGCAGTTTTCGCCCGACAGGGGACACTGAAGCTTTCTTT. J is TRBJ1-1 and V is TRBV6-1, with 8 bases identical to TRBD1. The CDR3 has 15 amino acids. V lost 5 bases to trimming and J lost 3 bases; unmatched junction nucleotides: 8. Germline values: CDR1 MNHNS, CDR2 SASEGT.

The V gene is TRBV28, the J gene TRBJ2-1, with D tentatively TRBD2 (6 bases). Germline CDR1 is MDHEN and CDR2 is SYDVKM. V was clipped by 7 bases and J by 3 bases, with 19 bases between them. The CDR3 has 16 amino acids. CDR3 sequence (DNA): TGTGCCAGCACCCCCGCTAGCGCCACCAACTACAATGAGCAGTTCTTC. It codes for CASTPASATNYNEQFF.

This clonotype was detected ten times or more. The chain carries TRBV7-9 and TRBJ1-4; 8 bases map to TRBD1. Trimming removed 4 bases from V and 6 bases from J; junction bases left unmatched: 4. CDR1 SEHNR and CDR2 FQNEAQ come from the germline V gene (reference sequence). The length of the CDR3 is 14 residues. The CDR3: CASSWGQADEKLFF. CDR3 coding DNA: TGTGCCAGCAGCTGGGGACAGGCAGATGAAAAACTGTTTTTT.